This paragraph reports one T cell receptor (beta chain). This entry comes from a study of T-cell memory formation after mild COVID-19. The V end lost 1 base, the J end lost 5 bases, and 15 bases lay between the germline ends. Germline values: CDR1 SGHDT, CDR2 YYEEEE. The CDR3 totals 15 residues. TCRdb called the 5' RACE reads again in MiXCR, with one record for every CDR3 protein. Among about 200,000 distinct CDR3 sequences, over 9% were seen once, and the ten largest hold roughly 4%. The source of this sequence is a man between 18 and 35 years old who had mild COVID-19 (a few samples of this study predate the infection). Cell type and time point are not known. V gene TRBV5-6 combines with J gene TRBJ2-5; D is possibly TRBD2 (7 bases). The sequencing input was PBMCs or a T cell subset sorted from them (not recorded which). The CDR3 loop reads CASSLYGGRSETQYF. CDR3 in DNA: TGTGCCAGCAGCTTGTACGGGGGGCGATCGGAGACCCAGTACTTC.